The 24 T cell receptor beta chains listed next were all sequenced from one sample in a study of T-cell reconstitution after alpha-beta-depleted transplantation in children. TCRbeta library preparation incorporated unique molecular identifiers. From the PCR reads, TCRdb called clonotypes with MiXCR, one entry per CDR3 protein. Of hundreds of thousands of distinct CDR3 sequences detected, over 15% appear once; the ten largest clones hold 40% to 50%. The sample here was PBMCs, mostly from graft donor cells, taken 360 days after TCRalphabeta/CD19-depleted stem cell transplant. The source of these receptors is a male patient between 2 and 15 years old who had a stem cell transplant for acute lymphoblastic leukemia, so the T cells may come from the graft donor.

This clonotype has only a few counts. The V and J genes are TRBV29-1 and TRBJ1-3, with D unclear. V shed 2 bases and J shed 2 bases, with 4 bases lying between them. Germline V gene sequence: CDR1 SQVTM, CDR2 ANQGSEA. The CDR3 covers 12 residues. The CDR3 DNA sequence: TGCAGCGTTGAAAATCCTGGAAACACCATATATTTT. Residues: CSVENPGNTIYF.

This clonotype appeared a few times. The J gene is TRBJ2-3, the V gene TRBV5-6; 9 bases fit TRBD2. In germline, CDR1 is SGHDT, CDR2 YYEEEE. The V segment lost 4 bases and the J segment 3 bases; nucleotides outside the gene matches: 9. The CDR3 loop spans 16 amino acids. CDR3 protein: CASSTPGLAITDTQYF. CDR3 nucleotide sequence: TGTGCCAGCAGCACACCGGGACTAGCCATTACAGATACGCAGTATTTT.

This clonotype was seen ten or more times. Here the CDR3 DNA reads TGTGCCAGCAGTTTGTTGGTTTCCGGAAACACCATATATTTT. Translating gives CASSLLVSGNTIYF. The chain employs TRBV12-3 or TRBV12-4 and TRBJ1-3, with unresolved D. Trimming left V 3 bases short and J 4 bases short, with 10 bases between. The CDR3 contains 14 residues.

This clonotype was found many times. The chain couples TRBV12-3 or TRBV12-4 to TRBJ2-2, with 8 bases fitting TRBD1. This CDR3 region has 14 residues. V lost 7 bases and J lost 4; bases outside the gene matches: 5. The CDR3 protein is CASTGTGVTGELFF. The DNA of the CDR3 is TGTGCCAGCACAGGGACAGGAGTCACCGGGGAGCTGTTTTTT.

This clonotype was seen only a few times. V is TRBV24-1 and J is TRBJ2-5, with 8 nucleotides matching TRBD1. Germline CDR1 KGHDR, CDR2 SFDVKD. This CDR3 is 16 amino acids long. J gave up 5 bases and V 3 bases, and 10 bases lay outside the gene matches. The CDR3: CATSDVAGGRSETQYF. CDR3 in DNA: TGTGCCACCAGTGATGTGGCAGGGGGCAGGTCGGAGACCCAGTACTTC.

This clonotype was seen only a few times. As DNA, the CDR3 is TGCAGTGCTCGGCCTAACGGACTAGCTTCCTACGAGCAGTACTTC. Protein sequence: CSARPNGLASYEQYF. The gene calls are TRBV20-1 and TRBJ2-7; TRBD2 aligns across 8 bases. The germline gives CDR1 DFQATT, CDR2 SNEGSKA (reference sequence). The CDR3 is made up of 15 amino acids. The V segment lost 5 bases and the J segment 1 base; nucleotides outside the gene matches: 10.

The chain combines TRBV6-6 with TRBJ2-3; possibly TRBD1 for D (6 bases). Germline CDR1 is MNHNY and CDR2 is SVGAGI (reference sequence). Trimming removed 4 bases at V and 4 bases at J, with 6 bases between. CDR3 size: 12 residues. The CDR3 loop reads CASSSGADTQYF. The CDR3 DNA reads as TGTGCCAGCAGTTCAGGGGCAGATACGCAGTATTTT.

The chain recombines TRBV7-2 with TRBJ1-1, with 7 bases aligning to TRBD1. The ends lost 6 bases at V and 0 bases at J; junction bases unmatched: 7. This CDR3 comprises 15 residues. Germline V gene lookup returns CDR1 SGHTA and CDR2 FQGNSA. The CDR3 coding sequence is TGTGCCAGCAGAAAAACAGGGGCCTTGAACACTGAAGCTTTCTTT. Protein product: CASRKTGALNTEAFF.

The chain combines TRBV4-2 with TRBJ2-7; a weak D match, TRBD2 (6 bases). Germline lookup yields CDR1 LGHNA and CDR2 YNFKEQ. V lost 3 bases to trimming and J lost 5 bases, with 23 bases between them. The CDR3 has 17 residues. The CDR3 DNA is TGTGCCAGCAGCCACTCACCCGAGCTCCCCCGGGGGAACGAGCAGTACTTC. Its protein is CASSHSPELPRGNEQYF.

The rearrangement uses TRBV11-2 and TRBJ2-7; D uncertain. There are 16 residues in the CDR3. Trimming pared 0 bases from V and 2 bases from J, leaving 14 bases between. The germline V gene has CDR1 SGHAT and CDR2 FQNNGV. The CDR3 protein is CASSLDPIATAYEQYF. The CDR3 nucleotides are TGTGCCAGCAGCTTAGATCCGATTGCGACGGCCTACGAGCAGTACTTC.

This chain connects TRBV7-2 to TRBJ2-5, with 11 bases matching TRBD2. The CDR3 is 16 amino acids. Germline V gene data show CDR1 as SGHTA and CDR2 as FQGNSA. V shed 5 bases and J 2 bases; nucleotides not matched to a gene: 7. The CDR3 is CASSPGTSGKQETQYF. DNA for the CDR3: TGTGCCAGCAGCCCGGGGACTAGCGGAAAACAAGAGACCCAGTACTTC.

The chain joins TRBV4-1 to TRBJ2-7; 10 nucleotides agree with TRBD1. V gave up 3 bases and J gave up 6 bases; unmatched junction bases: 5. CDR1 and CDR2 (germline): MGHRA, YSYEKL. The CDR3 contains 14 residues. As DNA, the CDR3 is TGCGCCAGCAGCCAGGGGACAGGGGCACTCGAGCAGTACTTC. Amino acid sequence: CASSQGTGALEQYF.

The chain has TRBV18 and TRBJ2-7; D not certain. V was shortened by 2 bases and J by 2 bases, with 10 bases between the two germline ends. The CDR3 length is 14 residues. Per germline, CDR1 KGHSH and CDR2 LQKENI. Written as DNA, the CDR3 is TGTGCCAGCTCACCAGAGACGGACCCCTACGAGCAGTACTTC. Its protein is CASSPETDPYEQYF.

This clonotype was counted only a few times. The rearrangement uses TRBV6-9 and TRBJ2-2, with TRBD1 as a possible D gene (5 bases). The CDR3 length is 18 residues. Germline V gene data show CDR1 as MNHGY and CDR2 as SVAAGI. With 2 bases removed from V and 1 base from J, the gap between germline ends came to 17 bases. CDR3 in amino acids: CASSYPSRTGVNTGELFF. The CDR3 region has the DNA TGTGCCAGCAGTTATCCGAGCCGTACAGGCGTGAACACCGGGGAGCTGTTTTTT.

This clonotype was counted only a few times. The V call is TRBV20-1, the J call TRBJ1-1, with TRBD1 matching 8 bases. Trimming at V came to 0 bases and at J to 4 bases, leaving 4 bases not matched to a gene. CDR3 length: 14 amino acids. Germline CDR1 reads DFQATT; CDR2 reads SNEGSKA (reference sequence). The CDR3: CSARDQGAGTEAFF. The DNA for the CDR3 is TGCAGTGCTAGAGACCAGGGGGCCGGCACTGAAGCTTTCTTT.

This clonotype appeared a few times. V is TRBV5-1 and J is TRBJ2-1, with D possibly matching TRBD2 (6 bases). V lost 0 bases, J lost 5 bases, and 15 bases lay in between. The germline V gene encodes CDR1 SGHRS and CDR2 YFSETQ. There are 16 residues in the CDR3. CDR3 sequence (DNA): TGCGCCAGCAGCTTGGTTCACCGGGGGATAGACAATGAGCAGTTCTTC. Protein: CASSLVHRGIDNEQFF. Filled out from reference TRBV5-1 and TRBJ2-1, the complete variable domain reads KAGVTQTPRYLIKTRGQQVTLSCSPISGHRSVSWYQQTPGQGLQFLFEYFSETQRNKGNFPGRFSGRQFSNSRSEMNVSTLELGDSALYLCASSLVHRGIDNEQFFGPGTRLTVL.

J is TRBJ2-1 and V is TRBV3-1; tentatively, D is TRBD2 (6 bases). CDR1 LGHDT and CDR2 YNNKEL come from the germline V gene (reference sequence). The V end was cut by 2 bases, the J end by 0 bases, with 11 bases between. The length of the CDR3 is 16 residues. CDR3 sequence (DNA): TGTGCCAGCAGCCAACGGGGCGGGGCCTCCTACAATGAGCAGTTCTTC. It is translated as CASSQRGGASYNEQFF.

This clonotype was counted a few times. The V and J genes are TRBV20-1 and TRBJ1-1, with TRBD1 as a possible D gene (5 bases). Trimming cost V 6 bases and J 4 bases, with 15 bases left between them. The CDR3 is 13 residues long. CDR1 is DFQATT and CDR2 is SNEGSKA in the germline V gene (reference sequence). The CDR3 protein is CSATAGASTEAFF. The CDR3 DNA reads as TGCAGTGCGACCGCCGGGGCGAGCACTGAAGCTTTCTTT.

This clonotype was seen a handful of times. The chain's CDR3 is CASSFGAGLGNTIYF. The DNA for the CDR3 is TGTGCCAGCAGTTTCGGGGCGGGACTTGGAAACACCATATATTTT. V and J are TRBV28 and TRBJ1-3, with a tentative D call TRBD1 (5 bases). Trimming pared 3 bases from V and 3 bases from J, leaving 12 bases between. The CDR3 spans 15 residues. From germline, CDR1 is MDHEN and CDR2 SYDVKM.

The rearrangement links TRBV7-9 to TRBJ1-3; no firm D call. This CDR3 is built from 14 residues. Germline assignment: CDR1 SEHNR and CDR2 FQNEAQ (reference sequence). V dropped 6 bases and J dropped 2 bases, with 11 bases sitting between them. The CDR3 loop reads CASSMAETGNTIYF. The CDR3 nucleotides are TGTGCCAGCAGTATGGCAGAGACTGGAAACACCATATATTTT.

This chain connects TRBV7-8 to TRBJ1-1, with no clear D. V dropped 2 bases and J dropped 6 bases, with 13 bases sitting between them. Per the germline V gene, CDR1 is SGHVS and CDR2 is FQNEAQ. This CDR3 spans 14 amino acids. CDR3 sequence: CASSLPSLIAEAFF. As DNA, the CDR3 is TGTGCCAGCAGCTTACCTTCTTTGATAGCTGAAGCTTTCTTT.

This clonotype was seen only a few times. The chain joins TRBV29-1 to TRBJ2-5, with D maybe TRBD2 (5 bases). The CDR3 consists of 13 residues. Trimming shortened V by 4 bases and J by 3 bases, and 12 bases separated the two germline ends. CDR1 and CDR2 from the germline V gene are SQVTM and ANQGSEA. The CDR3 region is CSVVFPGEETQYF. For the CDR3, the DNA is TGCAGCGTTGTCTTTCCCGGGGAAGAGACCCAGTACTTC.

CDR3 amino acids: CASSLVGTGVNEQFF. In DNA form, the CDR3 reads TGTGCCAGCAGCTTAGTGGGGACAGGGGTCAATGAGCAGTTCTTC. The rearrangement links TRBV7-2 to TRBJ2-1, with 10 bases identical to TRBD1. Trimming at V came to 1 base and at J to 6 bases, leaving 3 bases not matched to a gene. This CDR3 comprises 15 residues. Germline loops: CDR1 SGHTA, CDR2 FQGNSA.

This clonotype was seen a handful of times. V is TRBV5-5 and J is TRBJ2-2; TRBD2 agrees at 8 bases. This CDR3 has 16 amino acids. Unmatched junction bases numbered 5, after V lost 0 bases and J lost 4 bases. In germline, CDR1 is SGHKS, CDR2 YYEKEE (reference sequence). The DNA for the CDR3 is TGTGCCAGCAGCTTGGCCCGGGGGGGCGTCACCGGGGAGCTGTTTTTT. Translating it yields CASSLARGGVTGELFF.